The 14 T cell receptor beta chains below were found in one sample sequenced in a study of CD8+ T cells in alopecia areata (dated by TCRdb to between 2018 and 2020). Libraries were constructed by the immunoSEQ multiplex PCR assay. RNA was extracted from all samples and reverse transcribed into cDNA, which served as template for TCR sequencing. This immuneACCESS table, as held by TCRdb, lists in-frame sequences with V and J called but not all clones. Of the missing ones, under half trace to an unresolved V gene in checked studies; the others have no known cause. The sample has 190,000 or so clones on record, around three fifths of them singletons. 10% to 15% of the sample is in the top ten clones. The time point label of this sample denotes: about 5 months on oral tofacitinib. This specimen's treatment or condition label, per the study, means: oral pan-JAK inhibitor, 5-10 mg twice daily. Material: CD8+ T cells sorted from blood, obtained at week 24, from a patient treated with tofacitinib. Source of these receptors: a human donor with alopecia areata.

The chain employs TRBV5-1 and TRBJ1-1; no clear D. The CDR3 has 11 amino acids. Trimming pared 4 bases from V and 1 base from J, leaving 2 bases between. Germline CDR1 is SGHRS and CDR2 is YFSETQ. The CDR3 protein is CASSENTEAFF. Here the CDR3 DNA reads TGCGCCAGCAGCGAGAACACTGAAGCTTTCTTT.

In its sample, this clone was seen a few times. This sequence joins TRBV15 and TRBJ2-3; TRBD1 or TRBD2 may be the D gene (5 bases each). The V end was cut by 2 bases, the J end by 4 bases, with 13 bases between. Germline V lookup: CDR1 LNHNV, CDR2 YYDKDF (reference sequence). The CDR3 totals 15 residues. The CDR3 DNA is TGTGCCACCAGCAGAAGGGACGAGAGTGCAGATACGCAGTATTTT. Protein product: CATSRRDESADTQYF.

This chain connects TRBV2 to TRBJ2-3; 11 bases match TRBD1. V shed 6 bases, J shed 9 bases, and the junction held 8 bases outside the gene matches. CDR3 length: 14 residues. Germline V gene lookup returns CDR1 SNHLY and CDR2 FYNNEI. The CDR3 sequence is CASRDRGPFSTQYF. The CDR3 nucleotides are TGTGCCAGCAGGGACAGGGGGCCTTTCTCGACGCAGTATTTT.

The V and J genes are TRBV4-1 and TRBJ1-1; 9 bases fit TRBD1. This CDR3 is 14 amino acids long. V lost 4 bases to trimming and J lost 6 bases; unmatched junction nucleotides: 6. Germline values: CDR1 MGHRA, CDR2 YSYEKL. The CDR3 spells CASSPRQGEAEAFF. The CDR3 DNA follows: TGCGCCAGCAGCCCCCGACAGGGGGAGGCTGAAGCTTTCTTT.

The CDR3 DNA reads TGTGCCAGCAGCGGGAGGGCTAATGAAAAACTGTTTTTT. Encoded protein: CASSGRANEKLFF. The rearrangement uses TRBV9 and TRBJ1-4, with D unclear. Germline V gene data show CDR1 as SGDLS and CDR2 as YYNGEE. The V end lost 3 bases, the J end lost 3 bases, and 6 bases lay between the germline ends. The CDR3 has 13 residues. The full variable domain, its missing parts supplied by reference TRBV9 and TRBJ1-4, is DSGVTQTPKHLITATGQRVTLRCSPRSGDLSVYWYQQSLDQGLQFLIQYYNGEERAKGNILERFSAQQFPDLHSELNLSSLELGDSALYFCASSGRANEKLFFGSGTQLSVL.

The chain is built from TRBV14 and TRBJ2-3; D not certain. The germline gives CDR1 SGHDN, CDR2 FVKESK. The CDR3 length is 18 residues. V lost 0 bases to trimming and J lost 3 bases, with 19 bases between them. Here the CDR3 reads CASSQEHLTGLGTDTQYF. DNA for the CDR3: TGTGCCAGCAGCCAAGAACACCTGACTGGCCTCGGGACAGATACGCAGTATTTT.

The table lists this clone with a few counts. CDR3 in DNA: TGTGCCAGCAAAAAAACAGCCGGCTCCTACGAGCAGTACTTC. Residues: CASKKTAGSYEQYF. This chain connects TRBV25-1 to TRBJ2-7; the D is unclear. The V end lost 7 bases, the J end lost 0 bases, and 13 bases lay between the germline ends. This CDR3 has 14 residues. From germline, CDR1 is MGHDK and CDR2 SYGVNS.

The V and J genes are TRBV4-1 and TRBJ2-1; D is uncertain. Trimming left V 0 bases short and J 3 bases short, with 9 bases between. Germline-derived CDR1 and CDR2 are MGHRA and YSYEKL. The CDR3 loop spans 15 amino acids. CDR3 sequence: CASSQDQAVYNEQFF. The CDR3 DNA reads TGCGCCAGCAGCCAAGATCAGGCCGTCTACAATGAGCAGTTCTTC.

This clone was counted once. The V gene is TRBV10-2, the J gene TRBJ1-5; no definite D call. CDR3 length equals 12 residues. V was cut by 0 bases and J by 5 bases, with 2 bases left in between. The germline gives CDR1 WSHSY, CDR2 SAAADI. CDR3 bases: TGCGCCAGCAGTGAGTCCGATCAGCCCCAGCATTTT. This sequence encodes CASSESDQPQHF.

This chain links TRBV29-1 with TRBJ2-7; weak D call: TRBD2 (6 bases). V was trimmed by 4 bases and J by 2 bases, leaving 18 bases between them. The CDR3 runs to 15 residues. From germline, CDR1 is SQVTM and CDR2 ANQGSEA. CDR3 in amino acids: CSVVGAGTAPYEQYF. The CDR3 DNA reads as TGCAGCGTTGTTGGTGCGGGGACGGCTCCCTACGAGCAGTACTTC.

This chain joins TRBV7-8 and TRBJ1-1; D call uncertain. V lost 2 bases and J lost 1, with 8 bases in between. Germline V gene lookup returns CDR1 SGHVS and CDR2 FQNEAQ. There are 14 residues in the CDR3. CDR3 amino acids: CASSLYDRNTEAFF. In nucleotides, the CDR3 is TGTGCCAGCAGCTTATACGACCGGAACACTGAAGCTTTCTTT.

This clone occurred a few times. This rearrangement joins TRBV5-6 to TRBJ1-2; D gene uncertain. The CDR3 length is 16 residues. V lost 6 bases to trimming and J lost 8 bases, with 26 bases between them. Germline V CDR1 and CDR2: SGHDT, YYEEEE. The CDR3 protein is CASTLLQHSLVGGYTF. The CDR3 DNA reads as TGTGCCAGCACTCTCCTCCAGCACTCCCTCGTCGGAGGCTACACCTTC.

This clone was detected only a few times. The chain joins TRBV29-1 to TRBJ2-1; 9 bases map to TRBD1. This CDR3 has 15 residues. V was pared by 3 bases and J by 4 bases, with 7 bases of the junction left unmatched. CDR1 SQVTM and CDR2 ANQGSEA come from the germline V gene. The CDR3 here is CSVDPGQGSYNEQFF. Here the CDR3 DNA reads TGCAGCGTTGACCCGGGACAGGGCTCATACAATGAGCAGTTCTTC.

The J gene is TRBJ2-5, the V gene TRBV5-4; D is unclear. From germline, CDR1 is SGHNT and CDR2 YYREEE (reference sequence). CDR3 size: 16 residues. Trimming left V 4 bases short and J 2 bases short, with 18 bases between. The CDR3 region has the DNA TGTGCCAGCAGCCAGGATGTCCGGGCGACTCAAGAGACCCAGTACTTC. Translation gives CASSQDVRATQETQYF.